This T cell receptor beta chain stems from a study of CD8 T cells in Susac syndrome (dated by TCRdb to between 2017 and 2020). The study in broad terms: Whether CD8+ T cell activation and differentiation in Susac syndrome was antigen driven was tested using repertoire sequencing. Study-level results and caveats: The TCR sequencing and HLA analysis was acknowledged to have included a relatively small number of individuals.

Peripheral blood CD8+ and CD4+ T cells from healthy donors, Susac syndrome patients and multiple sclerosis patients were profiled using high-throughput TCR beta sequencing. The multiple sclerosis controls were treatment-naive patients whose relapsing-remitting disease, either stable or active, fulfilled the revised McDonald criteria. Bulk CD8+ and CD4+ T cells were purified by magnetic negative isolation, whereas CD8+ TEMRA cells were enriched by FACS. Blood was collected in EDTA tubes and processed within 24 hours, with PBMCs isolated through density gradient centrifugation. PBMCs intended for TCR sequencing were cryopreserved in liquid nitrogen and thawed later in a water bath at 37 degrees C. The sorted or isolated CD4+, CD8+ and CD8+ TEMRA cells reached a purity of at least 90%. The CDR3 measures 13 amino acids from cysteine to phenylalanine. Only the CDR3 portion is preserved as DNA: 39 bases, with reading frame beginning at the first base. CDR1 and CDR2 are drawn from the germline V gene (reference sequence): DFQATT, SNEGSKA. V was cut back by 0 bases and J by 2 bases, leaving a gap of 7 bases between them.

RNA was extracted using the RNeasy kit, and roughly 0.5 to 1 ug of the RNA was reverse transcribed with random hexamers. The immunoSEQ multiplex PCR assay, covering 54 Vbeta and 13 Jbeta segments, was used to amplify TCR beta CDR3 regions. PCR amplification bias was corrected by using a synthetic template baseline for primer optimization and computational correction. The study's processing was this. Reads were annotated to V, D and J genes per IMGT and analyzed with immunoSEQ Analyzer, keeping only productive sequences. To calculate clonality, Shannon entropy was normalized by log2 of the number of productive unique sequences and then subtracted from one. For each patient and control, public and private clones were evaluated within the 100 most prevalent clones. Susac-specific clones were defined as absent from healthy and MS cohorts, roughly 1,100 published viral clones and other ImmuneACCESS disease sequences. The raw public reads went through TCRdb reprocessing: fastp at Q25, MiXCR clone calling, in-frame beta chains kept. Each entry merges the rows of one CDR3 protein and shows their most common DNA and genes. Here the V and J calls rest on TCRdb's processing, not on the authors' analysis. The sample table contains 150,000 or so distinct CDR3 sequences; only one count was recorded for roughly 95% of them. About 0.09% of the sample goes to the ten largest clones.

Concerning this clonotype: Its cognate antigen has yet to be identified. No base quality values were provided; no much bigger clone lies one nucleotide off.

Sequenced: CD4+ T cells from PBMCs. The chain was built from TRBV20-1 and TRBJ2-5; the D gene cannot be named for sure. The source is a human donor with multiple sclerosis. The DNA sequence follows: TGCAGTGCTAGAGAGCCCCAACAAGAGACCCAGTACTTC. Translation gives CSAREPQQETQYF.